This T cell receptor beta chain is from a study of patients and donors after allogeneic stem cell transplantation. This CDR3 region has 14 residues. Trimming pared 5 bases from V and 3 bases from J, leaving 13 bases between. TCRdb analysed the RT-PCR reads with MiXCR anew, one entry per CDR3 protein. Seen here are about a million distinct CDR3 sequences, under 20% observed once, and the top ten hold 6%. Sequenced: blood, either unsorted or a sorted T cell fraction (not recorded which). This receptor was identified in a human donor who was either an allogeneic HSCT recipient or a stem cell or donor lymphocyte infusion donor (not recorded which). It is not recorded whose cells these are; they may come from a transplant donor. The chain is built from TRBV12-3 or TRBV12-4 and TRBJ1-2; a weak D match, TRBD1 (6 bases). CDR3 sequence: CASSTGHGDYGYTF. The CDR3 coding sequence is TGTGCCAGCAGTACAGGGCACGGGGACTATGGCTACACCTTC.